The next 4 T cell receptor beta chains were all read from a single sample in a study of blood T cell repertoires in COVID-19. TCRdb's table, derived via immunoSEQ multiplex PCR, lists solely in-frame clones and lacks some. The sample lists about 180,000 clones, approximately 84% occurring once. The sequencing input was PBMCs or T cells enriched from blood (not recorded which). Receptors were obtained from a human donor with acute COVID-19. The donor label of this sample is uncertain.

This clone was detected once. V gene TRBV5-6 combines with J gene TRBJ1-3; D call uncertain. The length of the CDR3 is 15 residues. Trimming took off 2 bases at V and 2 bases at J, with 11 bases between the two ends. Germline loops: CDR1 SGHDT, CDR2 YYEEEE. The CDR3 protein is CASSFFGVPGNTIYF. The CDR3 DNA sequence: TGTGCCAGCAGCTTTTTCGGGGTACCTGGAAACACCATATATTTT.

V and J are TRBV19 and TRBJ2-7; 7 bases are a match to TRBD1. Trimming cost V 6 bases and J 2 bases; bases outside gene matches: 4. The CDR3 length is 13 residues. CDR1 and CDR2 from the germline V gene are LNHDA and SQIVND (reference sequence). CDR3 protein: CASRRTGTYEQYF. CDR3 nucleotides: TGTGCCAGTAGGAGGACAGGTACCTACGAGCAGTACTTC.

The chain links TRBV24-1 to TRBJ2-1, with 8 nucleotides matching TRBD2. The junction had 9 bases not matched to a gene; V was cut back by 7 bases and J by 8 bases. Germline values: CDR1 KGHDR, CDR2 SFDVKD. This CDR3 spans 14 amino acids. The CDR3 is CATSAQTGGDEQFF. The CDR3 bases are TGTGCCACCAGCGCCCAAACCGGGGGGGATGAGCAGTTCTTC.

This clone is a singleton in its sample. The chain uses TRBV7-2 and TRBJ1-5; D is uncertain. CDR3 size: 13 residues. Trimming took off 5 bases at V and 5 bases at J, with 10 bases between the two ends. Germline V gene sequence: CDR1 SGHTA, CDR2 FQGNSA. The CDR3 coding sequence is TGTGCCAGCAGCACGGTGGGCCATCAGCCCCAGCATTTT. Amino acid sequence: CASSTVGHQPQHF.